This entry features one T cell receptor beta chain sequence. This sample was included in a study of technical replicates of blood from several donors. The table came from immunoSEQ multiplex PCR; TCRdb's copy has only in-frame clones and leaves some out. The table shows about 61,000 clones, with approximately 97% occurring only once. Germline-derived CDR1 and CDR2 are SEHNR and FQNEAQ (reference sequence). The CDR3 runs 14 residues. V dropped 3 bases and J dropped 6; count of bases not matched to a gene: 5. The sequence was collected from a human donor in good health. The chain combines TRBV7-9 with TRBJ2-3, with TRBD2 matching over 8 bases. The sequenced sample was T cells isolated from PBMCs. CDR3 sequence reads: CASSFAGGGDTQYF. The CDR3 DNA follows: TGTGCCAGCAGCTTTGCGGGAGGCGGGGATACGCAGTATTTT.